The following is a TCR beta chain sequence with its context. The entry originates in a study of control samples from healthy donors and cancer patients. TCRdb keeps only in-frame clones here, not all; method: immunoSEQ multiplex PCR. Here the sample spans over 85,000 clones, 88% being singletons. With 1 base clipped from V and 6 bases from J, the junction kept 6 bases outside the gene matches. Germline CDR1 reads SGDLS; CDR2 reads YYNGEE. The CDR3 consists of 16 residues. What was sequenced was PBMCs. The chain has TRBV9 and TRBJ2-1, with TRBD2 matching over 11 bases. The clonotype was recovered from a woman aged 60 to 75 with lung cancer. CDR3 loop: CASSVNPTSGTNEQFF. The CDR3 coding sequence is TGTGCCAGCAGCGTAAACCCGACTAGCGGGACCAATGAGCAGTTCTTC.